Shown below are 26 T cell receptor beta chains from a single sample sequenced in a study of T cell changes during pregnancy in multiple sclerosis. Profiling relied on immunoSEQ multiplex PCR, and the TCRdb table lists in-frame clones only, not all of them. This table has about 51,000 clones, roughly 93% appearing once. The sequences come from peripheral blood, collected in the second trimester of pregnancy. Receptors originate from a female donor with multiple sclerosis, enrolled in a pregnancy study.

The chain recombines TRBV5-1 with TRBJ2-1; 13 positions agree with TRBD2. J lost 6 bases, V lost 2 bases, and 8 bases had no gene match. The CDR3 covers 17 residues. The germline gives CDR1 SGHRS, CDR2 YFSETQ. The CDR3 DNA sequence: TGCGCCAGCAGCTTTGGACTAGCGGGAGAACAATTCAATGAGCAGTTCTTC. It encodes CASSFGLAGEQFNEQFF.

The V and J genes are TRBV2 and TRBJ2-2, with TRBD2 matching 8 bases. Germline CDR1 SNHLY, CDR2 FYNNEI. V shed 6 bases, J shed 4 bases, and the junction held 7 bases outside the gene matches. The CDR3 spans 15 residues. CDR3 sequence reads: CASRTTSGGTGELFF. CDR3 nucleotide sequence: TGTGCCAGCAGAACAACTAGCGGCGGCACCGGGGAGCTGTTTTTT.

The rearrangement joins TRBV7-2 to TRBJ2-1; D remains unclear. V was shortened by 1 base and J by 8 bases, with 6 bases between the two germline ends. The CDR3 consists of 12 residues. Germline CDR1 and CDR2: SGHTA and FQGNSA. The chain's CDR3 is CASSLVRDEQFF. Here the CDR3 DNA reads TGTGCCAGCAGCTTAGTACGGGATGAGCAGTTCTTC.

The chain uses TRBV4-1 and TRBJ2-7, with a weak D call TRBD1 (6 bases). Trimming took off 3 bases at V and 0 bases at J, with 12 bases between the two ends. Germline assignment: CDR1 MGHRA and CDR2 YSYEKL. The CDR3 runs 15 residues. CDR3 sequence: CASSQLRDTSYEQYF. The CDR3 DNA follows: TGCGCCAGCAGCCAGCTCCGGGACACCTCCTACGAGCAGTACTTC.

This rearrangement joins TRBV2 to TRBJ2-2, with 11 bases fitting TRBD2. Trimming took 5 bases from V and 7 from J; bases not matched to a gene: 6. CDR3 size: 15 residues. From germline, CDR1 is SNHLY and CDR2 FYNNEI. The CDR3 reads CASSIGLAGGGELFF. CDR3 in DNA: TGTGCCAGCAGTATTGGACTAGCGGGTGGCGGGGAGCTGTTTTTT.

The chain has TRBV5-6 and TRBJ2-7; the match to TRBD2 covers 10 bases. The CDR3 length is 15 residues. V lost 1 base and J lost 0; bases outside the gene matches: 1. From germline, CDR1 is SGHDT and CDR2 YYEEEE. The DNA of the CDR3 is TGTGCCAGCAGCTTGAGGACTAGCGGCTCCTACGAGCAGTACTTC. Encoded protein: CASSLRTSGSYEQYF.

The sample holds one count of this clone. The chain carries TRBV2 and TRBJ1-1; 10 positions match TRBD1. J lost 11 bases, V lost 2 bases, and 8 bases had no gene match. This CDR3 comprises 14 residues. CDR1 is SNHLY, CDR2 FYNNEI, per germline. The CDR3 region has the DNA TGTGCCAGCAGTGAACGCTGGGACAGGGGCGGGGCTTTCTTT. It is translated as CASSERWDRGGAFF.

To note about this clone: At one boundary the junction diverges from the germline segment, which might be a read error. V usage is TRBV7-7 and J usage is TRBJ2-5; D is possibly TRBD1 (5 bases). The CDR3 runs 13 residues. Looked up from germline, CDR1 is SSHAT and CDR2 is FNYEAQ (reference sequence). This CDR3 reads CASSAPGPGTQYF. CDR3 nucleotides: TGTGCTAGCAGCGCCCCAGGGCCCGGGACCCAGTACTTC.

V gene TRBV19 combines with J gene TRBJ2-2; D is perhaps TRBD2 (7 bases). Germline CDR1 and CDR2: LNHDA and SQIVND (reference sequence). V was clipped by 6 bases and J by 1 base, with 9 bases between them. The CDR3 runs to 14 residues. The CDR3, as DNA: TGTGCCAGTAGGGGGGGGCTGAACACCGGGGAGCTGTTTTTT. Translating gives CASRGGLNTGELFF.

This rearrangement joins TRBV18 to TRBJ2-3; a weak D match, TRBD2 (5 bases). V lost 6 bases and J 4 bases, leaving 11 bases between the germline ends. Germline V gene data show CDR1 as KGHSH and CDR2 as LQKENI. This CDR3 is 13 amino acids long. In nucleotides, the CDR3 is TGTGCCAGCTCTCTAGGACTGGCAGATACGCAGTATTTT. Amino acids: CASSLGLADTQYF. The full variable domain, with the rest looked up from reference TRBV18 and TRBJ2-3, is NAGVMQNPRHLVRRRGQEARLRCSPMKGHSHVYWYRQLPEEGLKFMVYLQKENIIDESGMPKERFSAEFPKEGPSILRIQQVVRGDSAAYFCASSLGLADTQYFGPGTRLTVL.

The chain uses TRBV7-2 and TRBJ2-1, with 7 bases matching TRBD2. Germline trimming cut 1 base from V and 5 bases from J; bases unmatched to any gene: 8. CDR3 size: 16 residues. The germline gives CDR1 SGHTA, CDR2 FQGNSA. CDR3 nucleotide sequence: TGTGCCAGCAGCTTAGTGGCGACTAGCAGTAACAATGAGCAGTTCTTC. This translates into CASSLVATSSNNEQFF.

The CDR3 DNA sequence: TGTGCCAGCAGTTTACGGGGAGTGGAAGGAGGAAACACCATATATTTT. Protein sequence: CASSLRGVEGGNTIYF. V is TRBV28 and J is TRBJ1-3; D not resolved. V lost 2 bases and J 4 bases, leaving 15 bases between the germline ends. CDR1 and CDR2 (germline): MDHEN, SYDVKM. The CDR3 loop spans 16 amino acids.

This clone was picked up one time. The V and J genes are TRBV5-8 and TRBJ1-4, with a tentative D call TRBD1 (5 bases). Trimming shortened V by 1 base and J by 3 bases, and 16 bases separated the two germline ends. Germline CDR1 SGHTS, CDR2 YDEGEE. This CDR3 comprises 17 residues. The CDR3 DNA follows: TGTGCCAGCAGCTTGTACCGACAGAGTGGGGCTAATGAAAAACTGTTTTTT. Translating gives CASSLYRQSGANEKLFF.

V usage is TRBV7-2 and J usage is TRBJ2-7; D is uncertain. Trimming cost V 1 base and J 3 bases, with 25 bases left between them. The germline CDR1 and CDR2 sequences are SGHTA and FQGNSA. The CDR3 spans 19 residues. The CDR3 sequence is CASSLGLVGSTPPYYEQYF. CDR3 sequence (DNA): TGTGCCAGCAGCTTAGGTCTAGTTGGCAGTACCCCTCCCTACTACGAGCAGTACTTC.

CDR3 protein: CASSSGLSTDTQYF. The CDR3 nucleotides are TGTGCCAGTAGTAGCGGGCTTAGCACAGATACGCAGTATTTT. The rearrangement uses TRBV19 and TRBJ2-3, with D maybe TRBD2 (5 bases). CDR1 and CDR2 (germline): LNHDA, SQIVND (reference sequence). The CDR3 sequence is 14 residues long. The V and J ends lost 4 bases and 0 bases respectively, with 8 bases between them.

The chain employs TRBV29-1 and TRBJ1-2; tentatively, D is TRBD1 (6 bases). CDR1 is SQVTM and CDR2 is ANQGSEA in the germline V gene. This CDR3 has 14 residues. V lost 4 bases and J lost 4, with 16 bases in between. In DNA form, the CDR3 reads TGCAGCGTTGTCTGGACAGTTTCTCTCTATGGCTACACCTTC. This sequence encodes CSVVWTVSLYGYTF. Together with reference TRBV29-1 and TRBJ1-2, the CDR3 gives the full variable domain: SAVISQKPSRDICQRGTSLTIQCQVDSQVTMMFWYRQQPGQSLTLIATANQGSEATYESGFVIDKFPISRPNLTFSTLTVSNMSPEDSSIYLCSVVWTVSLYGYTFGSGTRLTVV.

The gene calls are TRBV7-9 and TRBJ2-7, with a possible D match to TRBD2 (6 bases). This CDR3 is built from 14 residues. The ends were cut back, 1 base at V and 2 bases at J, with 9 bases in the middle. Per germline, CDR1 SEHNR and CDR2 FQNEAQ (reference sequence). The CDR3 is CASSLGGVTYEQYF. For the CDR3, the DNA is TGTGCCAGCAGCTTAGGGGGGGTAACCTACGAGCAGTACTTC.

The chain uses TRBV27 and TRBJ2-5; the D gene is possibly TRBD2 (5 bases). Trimming took 2 bases from V and 10 from J, leaving 14 bases between them. The germline CDR1 and CDR2 sequences are MNHEY and SMNVEV (reference sequence). The CDR3 consists of 13 residues. CDR3 DNA: TGTGCCAGCAGTTTAAGTCAGCAAGAGGGCCAGTACTTC. Translation: CASSLSQQEGQYF.

V gene TRBV11-2 combines with J gene TRBJ2-7; the D gene is possibly TRBD2 (6 bases). The CDR3 runs to 14 residues. CDR1 and CDR2 from the germline V gene are SGHAT and FQNNGV. V was pared by 3 bases and J by 1 base, with 10 bases between. CDR3 nucleotides: TGTGCCAGCAGCTTCGGGGGACTGTCCTACGAGCAGTACTTC. This encodes CASSFGGLSYEQYF.

V and J are TRBV4-3 and TRBJ2-7, with 7 positions matching TRBD2. CDR1 LGHNA and CDR2 YSLEER come from the germline V gene. Trimming took 5 bases from V and 0 from J; bases not matched to a gene: 7. CDR3 size: 15 residues. The CDR3 DNA follows: TGCGCCAGCAGCTCCTGGCGGGAGAGCTCCTACGAGCAGTACTTC. It specifies CASSSWRESSYEQYF.

CDR3 amino acids: CASSLTLATTYEQYF. Written as DNA, the CDR3 is TGTGCCAGCAGTTTAACCCTAGCGACGACCTACGAGCAGTACTTC. The chain has TRBV27 and TRBJ2-7; D might be TRBD2 (6 bases). Deletions cut 2 bases from V and 2 bases from J, with 13 bases between. The germline V gene has CDR1 MNHEY and CDR2 SMNVEV (reference sequence). This CDR3 contains 15 residues.

V usage is TRBV7-2 and J usage is TRBJ2-2; D is undetermined. The germline V and J ends were trimmed by 5 bases and 4 bases, with 11 bases remaining between them. CDR3 size: 14 residues. Germline CDR1 is SGHTA and CDR2 is FQGNSA. The CDR3 region has the DNA TGTGCCAGCAGCCTGCGAGCGAGCACCGGGGAGCTGTTTTTT. Its translation is CASSLRASTGELFF.

The chain is built from TRBV27 and TRBJ1-2, with TRBD1 as a possible D gene (5 bases). V dropped 2 bases and J dropped 3 bases, with 13 bases sitting between them. Looked up from germline, CDR1 is MNHEY and CDR2 is SMNVEV (reference sequence). This CDR3 is 15 amino acids long. The CDR3 is CASSLSREGHYGYTF. The CDR3 coding sequence is TGTGCCAGCAGTTTAAGCAGGGAGGGCCACTATGGCTACACCTTC.

The chain couples TRBV18 to TRBJ1-1; 7 nucleotides line up with TRBD1. The CDR3 loop spans 14 amino acids. The V and J ends lost 3 bases and 7 bases, in that order; junction bases with no gene match: 8. CDR1 and CDR2 from the germline V gene are KGHSH and LQKENI. CDR3 DNA sequence: TGTGCCAGCTCACCGGGACAGCTCCTTGGTGAAGCTTTCTTT. This gives the protein CASSPGQLLGEAFF.

The chain has TRBV2 and TRBJ1-2, with TRBD1 matching 9 bases. This CDR3 is 13 amino acids long. V was clipped by 5 bases and J by 7 bases; unmatched bases: 5. Germline-derived CDR1 and CDR2 are SNHLY and FYNNEI. The CDR3 loop is CASSIQGASGYTF. In DNA, the CDR3 is TGTGCCAGCAGTATACAGGGGGCGTCTGGCTACACCTTC.

The chain uses TRBV14 and TRBJ2-7; D is undetermined. The CDR3 length is 12 residues. With 5 bases removed from V and 5 bases from J, the gap between germline ends came to 10 bases. CDR1 and CDR2 from the germline V gene are SGHDN and FVKESK. The CDR3 DNA sequence: TGTGCCAGCAGCTTACTTACCCACGAGCAGTACTTC. It codes for CASSLLTHEQYF.